This T cell receptor (beta chain) was retrieved from a study of T cell changes during pregnancy in multiple sclerosis (dated by TCRdb to between 2018 and 2021). Notes on the research overall: In women with multiple sclerosis, the researchers looked at how the T cell repertoire shifted as pregnancy progressed.

Library method: the immunoSEQ multiplex PCR assay. In its TCRdb copy, this immuneACCESS table keeps in-frame sequences only and misses some clones. Where compared with another copy, unresolved V genes explain less than half of these, and the others have no known cause. Counted in this sample were about 40,000 clones; approximately 90% of them appeared once. 0.5% to 0.65% of the sample belongs to the ten largest clones. Looking up the germline V gene yields CDR1 MRHNA and CDR2 SNTAGT. The V and J ends are trimmed by 7 bases and 5 bases, leaving 18 bases between them. CDR3 length: 15 amino acids, cysteine to phenylalanine. The entry retains the CDR3 DNA only, 45 bases that are in frame from base 1. On this clone: Its cognate antigen has yet to be identified. Base qualities are not provided; no much larger clone lies one nucleotide away.

The TCR originated in a female donor with multiple sclerosis, enrolled in a pregnancy study. The sequence joins TRBV6-4 to TRBJ2-4; TRBD2 could be the D gene, as 6 bases match. This material consisted of CD4+ T cells from peripheral blood mononuclear cells, taken in the first trimester of pregnancy. Here the CDR3 is given as CASIRRRDEENIQYF. DNA sequence: TGTGCCAGCATCCGACGGCGGGACGAGGAAAACATTCAGTACTTC.